This T cell receptor beta chain was retrieved from a study of control samples from healthy donors and cancer patients. In germline, CDR1 is PRHDT, CDR2 FYEKMQ (reference sequence). V was clipped by 6 bases and J by 5 bases, with 20 bases between them. This CDR3 contains 15 residues. Method: immunoSEQ multiplex PCR; TCRdb's copy keeps in-frame clones and lacks some. The sample has 150,000 or so clones, approximately 90% seen once; the top ten hold roughly 2.5%. This chain links TRBV13 with TRBJ2-7; TRBD1 might be the D (5 bases). Sequences were obtained from blood. This clonotype originated in a man between 35 and 55 years old in good health. CDR3 residues: CASSQLGPASNEQYF. CDR3 coding DNA: TGTGCCAGCAGTCAGTTGGGGCCCGCTTCTAACGAGCAGTACTTC.